The present T cell receptor beta chain was sequenced within a study of shared clonotypes between healthy human individuals. At the level of the study: Two female and three male donors aged 18 to 49 were enrolled. Study results and limitations: Incompleteness in sorted-subset sequencing, despite large depth, was shown by rarefaction. Generally, naive subsets (rather than memory subsets) showed larger estimated richness.

TCRdb's copy holds only in-frame clones and misses some; the assay was immunoSEQ multiplex PCR. The repertoire holds 2 million to 2.5 million clones, with 90% to 95% as singletons. Naive CD45RA+ and memory CD45RA-negative subsets were split from CD4+ cells. About this clone itself: Its antigen is currently unknown. It may be a read error: a sequence one base away is much more abundant.

Germline V lookup: CDR1 SGHTA, CDR2 FQGNSA. The V gene end was trimmed by 5 bases and the J gene end by 1 base; junction bases not matched to a gene: 3. The CDR3 loop spans 14 amino acids. Input material: naive CD4+ T cells sorted from blood. Subset meaning: CD45RA+ positively selected. The TCR was taken from a man aged 18-30 years in good health. The chain couples TRBV7-2 to TRBJ1-2; 8 bases map to TRBD1. CDR3 region: CASSPGQVNYGYTF. Here the CDR3 DNA reads TGTGCCAGCAGCCCGGGACAGGTTAACTATGGCTACACCTTC.